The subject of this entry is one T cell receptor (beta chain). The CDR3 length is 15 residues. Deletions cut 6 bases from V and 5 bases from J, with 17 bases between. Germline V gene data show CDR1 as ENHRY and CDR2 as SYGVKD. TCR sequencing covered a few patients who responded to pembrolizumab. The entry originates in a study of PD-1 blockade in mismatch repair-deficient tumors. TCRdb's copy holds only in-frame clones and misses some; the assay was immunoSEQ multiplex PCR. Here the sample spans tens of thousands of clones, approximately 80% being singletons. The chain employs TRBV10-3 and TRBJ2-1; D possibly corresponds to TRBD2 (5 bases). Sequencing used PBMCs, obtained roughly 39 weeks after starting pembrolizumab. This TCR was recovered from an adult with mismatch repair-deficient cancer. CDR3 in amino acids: CAIRRSGSPNNEQFF. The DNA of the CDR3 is TGTGCCATCAGACGTTCGGGGTCCCCAAACAATGAGCAGTTCTTC.